The TCR beta chain described here comes from a study of blood T cell repertoires in COVID-19 (dated by TCRdb to the early 2020s). Regarding the study in general: Samples from collaborators originated in the United States, Italy and Spain and spanned both the acute and convalescent phases of COVID-19. The prospective study material was composed of cDNA or gDNA derived from T cells, B-cell-depleted T cells, or PBMCs. Samples came from the ongoing ImmuneRACE study (first 160 participants) plus 1,254 subjects from 6 global collaborators. Deeply sampled blood TCRbeta repertoires from subjects exposed to, actively infected with, or recovered from COVID-19 were included in the dataset. The repertoires were released in a freely available public database intended as a resource for research on the immune response to SARS-CoV-2. A de-identified subject ID, COVID-19 status, age in years and sex were almost always included in the sample metadata. Where HLA class I and class II types were available, the types were taken from metadata supplied by the sample provider, not from assay-based typing. General study outcomes and caveats: The quantity of clinical and demographic metadata differed by source and by participant and was supplied without curation.

The collaborating institutions used their own protocols to collect whole blood in K2EDTA tubes. For TCRbeta analysis, collaborators shipped samples in one of three forms: frozen whole blood, isolated PBMCs, or DNA extracted from either of those sample types. TCRbeta CDR3 regions were amplified from genomic DNA by means of the immunoSEQ Assay, a bias-controlled multiplex PCR. The authors processed their data as follows. Nucleated cell counts per sample were estimated from amplification of reference gene primers within the assay. Sequence reads were collapsed and filtered to measure the absolute abundance of every unique TCRbeta CDR3 rearrangement. For each sample, productive Simpson clonality was calculated as the square root of Simpson's diversity index across productive rearrangements. What TCRdb holds here is the immuneACCESS table cut down to in-frame rearrangements. Part of the clones is not present; checked against another copy, under half of the missing clones reflect an unresolved V gene, and the others are unexplained. V and J calls and clone size come straight from that table; D and trimming were deduced from the DNA. Counted in this sample were fewer than 350,000 clones; 85% of them appeared once. 7.2% of the sample is in the top ten clones.

Relative to germline, V is 2 bases shorter and J is 6 bases shorter, with 13 bases between their ends. As encoded in the germline V gene (reference sequence), CDR1 is MNHEY while CDR2 is SMNVEV. The CDR3 goes from the cysteine to the phenylalanine over 14 residues. Solely the CDR3 DNA is kept, with 42 bases framed from the first base. This clone was observed a single time. The clone's antigen remains unknown. Base quality data are lacking; no much larger clone is found one base away. The receptor was isolated from a human donor in a cohort sampled during active COVID-19. The specimen sequenced was peripheral blood. The receptor chain draws on TRBV27 and TRBJ1-1; a confident D gene designation cannot be given. The bases read TGTGCCAGCAGTTTAATAAGGGAGGGCGCTGAAGCTTTCTTT. Translated, it reads CASSLIREGAEAFF.